Each of the 26 T cell receptor beta chains below was sequenced from the same sample in a study of blood T cell repertoires in COVID-19 (TCRdb year 2020). Receptor libraries were prepared by the immunoSEQ multiplex PCR assay. Held by TCRdb, this immuneACCESS table contains in-frame sequences only and omits some clones. Under half of the omission traces to an unresolved V gene where checked; the cause of the rest is unknown. The sample table records approximately 230,000 clones; about nine tenths of these occur just once. The ten largest account for 2% to 2.5% of the sample. The sample comprised peripheral blood. The receptors originated from a man aged 25 to 40 who had recovered from COVID-19.

The V gene is TRBV11-3, the J gene TRBJ2-3; 13 bases align to TRBD2. J was trimmed by 8 bases and V by 5 bases; bases with no gene match: 13. CDR3 length: 17 amino acids. Germline-derived CDR1 and CDR2 are SGHNT and YENEEA. CDR3 nucleotides: TGTGCCAGCAGCAAAGGGGGGACTAGCGGGACGTCAGGTACGCAGTATTTT. This sequence encodes CASSKGGTSGTSGTQYF.

This chain joins TRBV6-6 and TRBJ1-6, with D tentatively TRBD1 (5 bases). The ends were cut back, 6 bases at V and 6 bases at J, with 18 bases in the middle. Looked up from germline, CDR1 is MNHNY and CDR2 is SVGAGI (reference sequence). CDR3 length: 16 amino acids. The CDR3 DNA reads TGTGCCAGCAGCCACCTCCGCAGGGCCCTTAATTCACCCCTCCACTTT. Its protein product is CASSHLRRALNSPLHF.

This clone was picked up one time. This rearrangement joins TRBV28 to TRBJ2-6, with D perhaps TRBD1 (6 bases). The CDR3 has 15 amino acids. With 4 bases removed from V and 2 bases from J, the gap between germline ends came to 9 bases. Per the germline V gene, CDR1 is MDHEN and CDR2 is SYDVKM. The CDR3 coding sequence is TGTGCCAGCAGTTCGTACAGGGCTGGGGCCAACGTCCTGACTTTC. As protein: CASSSYRAGANVLTF. Full variable domain (missing parts from reference TRBV28 and TRBJ2-6): DVKVTQSSRYLVKRTGEKVFLECVQDMDHENMFWYRQDPGLGLRLIYFSYDVKMKEKGDIPEGYSVSREKKERFSLILESASTNQTSMYLCASSSYRAGANVLTFGAGSRLTVL.

This sequence joins TRBV18 and TRBJ1-2; D perhaps matches TRBD1 (5 bases). CDR1 KGHSH and CDR2 LQKENI come from the germline V gene. V lost 3 bases and J 3 bases, leaving 8 bases between the germline ends. The CDR3 has 13 amino acids. CDR3 DNA: TGTGCCAGCTCACCCCAGGGTGACTATGGCTACACCTTC. Translation gives CASSPQGDYGYTF.

A word on this clone: The same CDR3 arises from other DNA sequences in this sample as well. V usage is TRBV11-2 and J usage is TRBJ2-5, with 7 bases fitting TRBD2. The CDR3 runs 14 residues. Germline CDR1 SGHAT, CDR2 FQNNGV. The J segment lost 5 bases and the V segment lost 1 base, leaving 4 bases of the junction unmatched. CDR3 coding DNA: TGTGCCAGCAGCTTAGTTCAGGGAGGGGAGACCCAGTACTTC. Translated: CASSLVQGGETQYF.

The V gene is TRBV3-1 (or the pseudogene TRBV3-2), the J gene TRBJ1-5; the D gene is possibly TRBD1 (5 bases). CDR3 size: 14 residues. CDR1 and CDR2 from the germline V gene are LGHDT and YNNKEL (reference sequence). V was shortened by 5 bases and J by 7 bases, with 15 bases between the two germline ends. The CDR3, as DNA: TGTGCCAGCAGCATAAGAGCCGGGGGGCAGCCCCAGCATTTT. Residues: CASSIRAGGQPQHF.

This chain links TRBV7-9 with TRBJ2-3; 8 nucleotides match TRBD1. The junction had 9 bases not matched to a gene; V was cut back by 4 bases and J by 6 bases. Germline V CDR1 and CDR2: SEHNR, FQNEAQ (reference sequence). The CDR3 is 15 residues long. CDR3 loop: CASSSTTGAWDTQYF. In DNA, the CDR3 is TGTGCCAGCAGCTCCACGACAGGGGCGTGGGATACGCAGTATTTT.

The chain joins TRBV5-1 to TRBJ2-3, with 9 bases lining up with TRBD2. V lost 0 bases and J lost 2; bases outside the gene matches: 7. CDR3 length: 17 amino acids. Looked up from germline, CDR1 is SGHRS and CDR2 is YFSETQ. The CDR3 coding sequence is TGCGCCAGCAGCTTGGGGGTAGCGGGGGACCTCACAGATACGCAGTATTTT. Protein product: CASSLGVAGDLTDTQYF.

The CDR3 DNA sequence: TGTGCCAGCAGCTTAGTGTCGTGGAGTATGAACACTGAAGCTTTCTTT. This translates into CASSLVSWSMNTEAFF. V is TRBV7-8 and J is TRBJ1-1; no clear D. The CDR3 is made up of 16 amino acids. CDR1 SGHVS and CDR2 FQNEAQ come from the germline V gene. V lost 1 base, J lost 0 bases, and 12 bases lay in between.

The chain recombines TRBV7-9 with TRBJ2-1; 8 bases agree with TRBD2. This CDR3 region has 13 residues. V shed 3 bases, J shed 6 bases, and the junction held 1 base outside the gene matches. Germline CDR1 is SEHNR and CDR2 is FQNEAQ (reference sequence). CDR3 in amino acids: CASSFSGVNEQFF. The CDR3 region has the DNA TGTGCCAGCAGCTTTAGCGGGGTCAATGAGCAGTTCTTC.

The chain joins TRBV6-6 to TRBJ2-3, with D possibly TRBD2 on 6 matching bases. The CDR3 sequence is 15 residues long. Trimming pared 3 bases from V and 5 bases from J, leaving 15 bases between. The V gene's germline CDR1 is MNHNY and CDR2 SVGAGI (reference sequence). CDR3 coding DNA: TGTGCCAGCAGTTATGTAGCGGCAGGAAAAGATACGCAGTATTTT. Its translation is CASSYVAAGKDTQYF.

This chain connects TRBV18 to TRBJ2-7; 8 bases agree with TRBD1. Germline trimming cut 3 bases from V and 5 bases from J; bases unmatched to any gene: 6. The length of the CDR3 is 14 residues. Germline V gives CDR1 KGHSH, CDR2 LQKENI. CDR3 residues: CASSPTQGADEQYF. CDR3 sequence (DNA): TGTGCCAGCTCACCTACCCAGGGGGCGGACGAGCAGTACTTC.

The chain has TRBV19 and TRBJ1-4; 7 positions agree with TRBD1. The junction had 6 bases not matched to a gene; V was cut back by 5 bases and J by 0 bases. CDR3 length: 16 amino acids. Germline V CDR1 and CDR2: LNHDA, SQIVND (reference sequence). CDR3 coding DNA: TGTGCCAGTAGTTTGTGGACAGGCTCAACTAATGAAAAACTGTTTTTT. This translates into CASSLWTGSTNEKLFF.

V is TRBV19 and J is TRBJ1-1, with 7 bases matching TRBD1. Germline V CDR1 and CDR2: LNHDA, SQIVND (reference sequence). Trimming took 2 bases from V and 5 from J; bases not matched to a gene: 8. The CDR3 totals 15 residues. The CDR3 here is CASSIPRTGLTEAFF. The CDR3 DNA is TGTGCCAGTAGTATACCCCGGACAGGCCTAACTGAAGCTTTCTTT.

This clone was detected only once. The DNA of the CDR3 is TGTGCCAGCAGTTCTCAAACAGGGGAAGGGGGCTATGGCTACACCTTC. Amino acid sequence: CASSSQTGEGGYGYTF. The chain uses TRBV27 and TRBJ1-2, with 7 bases lining up with TRBD1. Trimming cost V 4 bases and J 4 bases; bases outside gene matches: 12. CDR3 length: 16 residues. CDR1 is MNHEY and CDR2 is SMNVEV in the germline V gene (reference sequence).

The chain combines TRBV6-5 with TRBJ1-1; D is perhaps TRBD1 (5 bases). The CDR3 loop spans 14 amino acids. The germline V gene has CDR1 MNHEY and CDR2 SVGAGI. The V end was cut by 7 bases, the J end by 2 bases, with 14 bases between. The CDR3: CASTSRGGNTEAFF. CDR3 DNA: TGTGCCAGCACCTCCCGGGGGGGAAACACTGAAGCTTTCTTT.

The rearrangement links TRBV7-9 to TRBJ2-3; no clear D. This CDR3 is 14 amino acids long. The germline V gene encodes CDR1 SEHNR and CDR2 FQNEAQ (reference sequence). Trimming took 1 base from V and 4 from J, leaving 9 bases between them. CDR3: CASSLGFPADTQYF. As DNA, the CDR3 is TGTGCCAGCAGCTTAGGCTTCCCAGCAGATACGCAGTATTTT. The full variable domain, completed using reference TRBV7-9 and TRBJ2-3, is DTGVSQNPRHKITKRGQNVTFRCDPISEHNRLYWYRQTLGQGPEFLTYFQNEAQLEKSRLLSDRFSAERPKGSFSTLEIQRTEQGDSAMYLCASSLGFPADTQYFGPGTRLTVL.

This rearrangement joins TRBV7-9 to TRBJ1-1, with TRBD1 as a possible D gene (6 bases). V lost 5 bases and J lost 1, with 14 bases in between. Germline CDR1 is SEHNR and CDR2 is FQNEAQ (reference sequence). The CDR3 runs to 15 residues. The CDR3 protein is CASSGFRDKNTEAFF. CDR3 nucleotide sequence: TGTGCCAGCAGCGGATTCCGGGACAAGAACACTGAAGCTTTCTTT.

This sequence joins TRBV10-2 and TRBJ1-6; 10 nucleotides agree with TRBD1. J was trimmed by 7 bases and V by 6 bases; bases with no gene match: 9. Per the germline V gene, CDR1 is WSHSY and CDR2 is SAAADI. This CDR3 spans 16 amino acids. The CDR3 DNA follows: TGCGCCAGCAGGAACCGGGACAGGGGTGGGAATTCACCCCTCCACTTT. Translated: CASRNRDRGGNSPLHF.

V is TRBV5-6 and J is TRBJ2-7; TRBD2 might be the D (6 bases). The germline V gene has CDR1 SGHDT and CDR2 YYEEEE. V lost 3 bases, J lost 4 bases, and 14 bases lay in between. CDR3 length: 14 residues. The CDR3 region has the DNA TGTGCCAGCAGCTACCCTATTGGAGGGTACGAGCAGTACTTC. Its translation: CASSYPIGGYEQYF.

The chain couples TRBV29-1 to TRBJ1-2, with D possibly matching TRBD1 (6 bases). The CDR3 spans 14 residues. Looked up from germline, CDR1 is SQVTM and CDR2 is ANQGSEA. Trimming cost V 0 bases and J 5 bases, with 13 bases left between them. The CDR3 DNA is TGCAGCGTTGAAGATGGGGTGGACAGATATGGCTACACCTTC. Translated, it gives CSVEDGVDRYGYTF.

This clone was counted a single time. The rearrangement links TRBV5-4 to TRBJ2-1; 7 positions agree with TRBD2. CDR1 is SGHNT, CDR2 YYREEE, per germline (reference sequence). V shed 4 bases, J shed 0 bases, and the junction held 1 base outside the gene matches. The CDR3 length is 14 residues. This CDR3 reads CASSPGGSYNEQFF. The CDR3, as DNA: TGTGCCAGCAGCCCGGGAGGCTCCTACAATGAGCAGTTCTTC.

As concerns this clone: One end of the junction does not line up with germline, which may come from a read error. The CDR3 sequence is CASSLVSGGKQPQHF. CDR3 nucleotide sequence: TGTGCCAGCAGCTTAGTATCAGGGGGCAAACAGCCCCAGCATTTT. The rearrangement links TRBV7-2 to TRBJ1-5, with 8 bases identical to TRBD1. The CDR3 has 15 residues. Germline V gene data show CDR1 as SGHTA and CDR2 as FQGNSA.

The chain joins TRBV5-6 to TRBJ1-6; a possible D gene is TRBD1 (5 bases). Trimming shortened V by 1 base and J by 7 bases, and 12 bases separated the two germline ends. The germline CDR1 and CDR2 sequences are SGHDT and YYEEEE. The CDR3 totals 15 residues. The chain's CDR3 is CASSLRGSQNSPLHF. The CDR3 region has the DNA TGTGCCAGCAGCTTGAGGGGCAGCCAGAATTCACCCCTCCACTTT.

The rearrangement joins TRBV27 to TRBJ1-1, with D unresolved. The CDR3 length is 13 residues. Trimming cost V 1 base and J 1 base, with 4 bases left between them. Germline CDR1 and CDR2: MNHEY and SMNVEV (reference sequence). In DNA, the CDR3 is TGTGCCAGCAGTTTATATAGGAACACTGAAGCTTTCTTT. This codes for CASSLYRNTEAFF.

This chain uses TRBV27 with TRBJ2-2; the D is unclear. The germline V gene has CDR1 MNHEY and CDR2 SMNVEV (reference sequence). Deletions cut 7 bases from V and 0 bases from J, with 15 bases between. There are 16 residues in the CDR3. The CDR3, as DNA: TGTGCCAGCACTTCCCAGGAAACAGCGAACACCGGGGAGCTGTTTTTT. This sequence encodes CASTSQETANTGELFF.